What follows are 14 T cell receptor beta chains derived from one specimen sequenced in a study of blood T cell repertoires in COVID-19. Profiling relied on immunoSEQ multiplex PCR, and the TCRdb table lists in-frame clones only, not all of them. The top ten clones hold around 7.5% of a sample with hundreds of thousands of clones, roughly 76% of them seen once. Sequencing used peripheral blood. The receptors were gathered from a woman older than 75 with COVID-19, enrolled during active disease.

The chain combines TRBV2 with TRBJ1-5; D remains unclear. CDR1 SNHLY and CDR2 FYNNEI come from the germline V gene. The CDR3 has 13 residues. The V gene lost 7 bases and the J gene lost 0 bases, with 7 bases spanning the gap. CDR3 loop: CASTRNSNQPQHF. CDR3 DNA: TGTGCCAGCACCAGGAATAGCAATCAGCCCCAGCATTTT.

The V gene is TRBV6-5, the J gene TRBJ2-4, with D tentatively TRBD2 (6 bases). CDR3 length: 15 residues. CDR1 and CDR2 (germline): MNHEY, SVGAGI. V was clipped by 8 bases and J by 0 bases, with 14 bases between them. CDR3 sequence: CASCGGRLAKNIQYF. The CDR3 DNA reads as TGTGCCAGCTGCGGAGGGAGGCTAGCCAAAAACATTCAGTACTTC.

V is TRBV19 and J is TRBJ2-1, with D possibly TRBD2 on 6 matching bases. This CDR3 region has 14 residues. Trimming shortened V by 6 bases and J by 4 bases, and 13 bases separated the two germline ends. Germline lookup yields CDR1 LNHDA and CDR2 SQIVND (reference sequence). CDR3 bases: TGTGCCAGTAGCAGACTAGGGGAGTACAATGAGCAGTTCTTC. It is translated as CASSRLGEYNEQFF. The entire variable domain, with the rest obtained from reference TRBV19 and TRBJ2-1, is as follows: DGGITQSPKYLFRKEGQNVTLSCEQNLNHDAMYWYRQDPGQGLRLIYYSQIVNDFQKGDIAEGYSVSREKKESFPLTVTSAQKNPTAFYLCASSRLGEYNEQFFGPGTRLTVL.

This chain uses TRBV4-2 with TRBJ1-1; unclear D gene. The CDR3 covers 14 residues. Germline V CDR1 and CDR2: LGHNA, YNFKEQ. V lost 1 base and J lost 0, with 6 bases in between. The CDR3 coding sequence is TGTGCCAGCAGCCAAGGGCCTCTGAACACTGAAGCTTTCTTT. It specifies CASSQGPLNTEAFF.

The chain joins TRBV27 to TRBJ1-6, with a possible D match to TRBD1 (6 bases). The CDR3 runs 16 residues. V lost 5 bases and J lost 5, with 16 bases in between. Germline-derived CDR1 and CDR2 are MNHEY and SMNVEV (reference sequence). CDR3 region: CASSSTWGLDNSPLHF. As DNA, the CDR3 is TGTGCCAGCAGTAGTACCTGGGGGCTCGATAATTCACCCCTCCACTTT.

The chain combines TRBV4-2 with TRBJ2-5; 13 bases agree with TRBD2. Losses at the gene ends were 0 bases for V and 2 bases for J; bases not matched to a gene: 0. Germline CDR1 reads LGHNA; CDR2 reads YNFKEQ. This CDR3 has 16 residues. CDR3 DNA: TGTGCCAGCAGCCAAGAACTAGCGGGGGGGCAAGAGACCCAGTACTTC. Residues: CASSQELAGGQETQYF.

This clone was recorded once. The rearrangement joins TRBV3-1 (or the pseudogene TRBV3-2) to TRBJ1-6, with a possible D match to TRBD1 (5 bases). CDR3 length: 15 amino acids. Germline lookup yields CDR1 LGHDT and CDR2 YNNKEL (reference sequence). V was cut by 1 base and J by 10 bases, with 14 bases left in between. The CDR3 is CASSQGSGRGSPLHF. DNA of the CDR3: TGTGCCAGCAGCCAAGGGTCAGGGCGAGGATCACCCCTCCACTTT.

The chain uses TRBV5-6 and TRBJ1-4; D is possibly TRBD1 (6 bases). CDR1 and CDR2 from the germline V gene are SGHDT and YYEEEE. The CDR3 sequence is 16 residues long. Trimming stripped 4 bases from V and 4 bases from J, with 17 bases between. CDR3 region: CASSVNRGGGNEKLFF. The CDR3 nucleotides are TGTGCCAGCAGCGTGAACCGGGGAGGGGGTAATGAAAAACTGTTTTTT.

This clone turned up a few times. This chain links TRBV18 with TRBJ1-2; tentative D call: TRBD1 (6 bases). V was cut by 3 bases and J by 9 bases, with 14 bases left in between. The length of the CDR3 is 13 residues. Germline CDR1 is KGHSH and CDR2 is LQKENI. In DNA, the CDR3 is TGTGCCAGCTCACCCGGGACATCGGACAGCTACACCTTC. As protein: CASSPGTSDSYTF.

This chain connects TRBV5-1 to TRBJ2-7, with D possibly matching TRBD1 (7 bases). Germline V lookup: CDR1 SGHRS, CDR2 YFSETQ. The CDR3 runs to 14 residues. Trimming shortened V by 0 bases and J by 4 bases, and 11 bases separated the two germline ends. Here the CDR3 reads CASSLGGTVYEQYF. The CDR3 region has the DNA TGCGCCAGCAGCTTGGGCGGGACAGTATACGAGCAGTACTTC.

CDR3 amino acids: CASGVGQGGAEAFF. In DNA, the CDR3 is TGTGCCTCCGGTGTAGGACAGGGGGGGGCTGAAGCTTTCTTT. This chain joins TRBV6-5 and TRBJ1-1, with 10 bases fitting TRBD1. CDR1 is MNHEY, CDR2 SVGAGI, per germline. This CDR3 comprises 14 residues. V lost 11 bases and J lost 6; bases outside the gene matches: 12.

The rearrangement uses TRBV9 and TRBJ2-5; TRBD1 is a possible D gene (5 bases). The V end lost 3 bases, the J end lost 5 bases, and 11 bases lay between the germline ends. The CDR3 sequence is 13 residues long. Germline V CDR1 and CDR2: SGDLS, YYNGEE. The CDR3 spells CASSALPGETQYF. CDR3 nucleotides: TGTGCCAGCAGCGCCCTGCCAGGGGAGACCCAGTACTTC.

The V call is TRBV30, the J call TRBJ2-1; a possible D gene is TRBD1 (6 bases). This CDR3 region has 14 residues. The V gene lost 0 bases and the J gene lost 9 bases, with 15 bases spanning the gap. Germline assignment: CDR1 GTSNPN and CDR2 SVGIG (reference sequence). CDR3 residues: CAWSVPGGIGEQFF. CDR3 DNA: TGTGCCTGGAGTGTACCTGGGGGCATCGGTGAGCAGTTCTTC. The entire variable domain, with the rest obtained from reference TRBV30 and TRBJ2-1, is as follows: SQTIHQWPATLVQPVGSPLSLECTVEGTSNPNLYWYRQAAGRGLQLLFYSVGIGQISSEVPQNLSASRPQDRQFILSSKKLLLSDSGFYLCAWSVPGGIGEQFFGPGTRLTVL.

CDR3 amino acids: CASSPDRAIDTQYF. The CDR3 DNA is TGCGCCAGCAGCCCGGACAGGGCTATAGATACGCAGTATTTT. The rearrangement links TRBV5-1 to TRBJ2-3, with TRBD1 matching over 8 bases. This CDR3 spans 14 amino acids. Trimming removed 4 bases from V and 5 bases from J; junction bases left unmatched: 6. CDR1 and CDR2 (germline): SGHRS, YFSETQ. The variable domain in full, with the rest retrieved from reference TRBV5-1 and TRBJ2-3, is KAGVTQTPRYLIKTRGQQVTLSCSPISGHRSVSWYQQTPGQGLQFLFEYFSETQRNKGNFPGRFSGRQFSNSRSEMNVSTLELGDSALYLCASSPDRAIDTQYFGPGTRLTVL.